Each of the 30 T cell receptor beta chains below was sequenced from the same sample in a study of blood T cell repertoires in COVID-19. Produced via immunoSEQ multiplex PCR; TCRdb's table is partial and in-frame only. The sample lists 200,000 to 300,000 clones, around nine tenths seen once, with approximately 2.4% in the top ten. The sequencing input was PBMCs or T cells enriched from blood (not recorded which). These receptors came from a woman aged 18-29 years who had recovered from COVID-19.

The chain uses TRBV11-3 and TRBJ2-5, with D tentatively TRBD1 (6 bases). This CDR3 is 14 amino acids long. Germline lookup yields CDR1 SGHNT and CDR2 YENEEA. V was shortened by 1 base and J by 1 base, with 7 bases between the two germline ends. DNA for the CDR3: TGTGCCAGCAGCTTAGCCAGGGGCCAAGAGACCCAGTACTTC. It specifies CASSLARGQETQYF.

This chain joins TRBV25-1 and TRBJ2-7, with TRBD2 as a possible D gene (7 bases). The V gene lost 3 bases and the J gene lost 9 bases, with 15 bases spanning the gap. The CDR3 has 13 amino acids. Germline V CDR1 and CDR2: MGHDK, SYGVNS. The CDR3 sequence: CASSDIAGARQYF. CDR3 bases: TGTGCCAGCAGTGATATTGCGGGGGCTCGGCAGTACTTC.

The chain has TRBV7-8 and TRBJ2-7, with 8 bases identical to TRBD2. V lost 4 bases, J lost 4 bases, and 9 bases stayed unmatched. There are 15 residues in the CDR3. Looked up from germline, CDR1 is SGHVS and CDR2 is FQNEAQ. CDR3 DNA sequence: TGTGCCAGCAGCTCAATAGCGGGGACCCATTACGAGCAGTACTTC. Its translation: CASSSIAGTHYEQYF.

This clone was seen a single time. The chain is built from TRBV7-9 and TRBJ2-2, with 7 bases lining up with TRBD2. This CDR3 comprises 16 residues. J lost 4 bases, V lost 6 bases, and 11 bases had no gene match. Per germline, CDR1 SEHNR and CDR2 FQNEAQ (reference sequence). The CDR3 loop reads CASRNVQTGGTGELFF. Here the CDR3 DNA reads TGTGCCAGCAGAAACGTCCAGACGGGGGGCACCGGGGAGCTGTTTTTT.

This chain connects TRBV19 to TRBJ1-4; D is unresolved. The CDR3 length is 14 residues. V lost 5 bases and J 0 bases, leaving 7 bases between the germline ends. The germline V gene has CDR1 LNHDA and CDR2 SQIVND (reference sequence). The CDR3 sequence: CASSSQSTNEKLFF. The CDR3 DNA sequence: TGTGCCAGTAGTTCTCAGTCAACTAATGAAAAACTGTTTTTT.

This clone was found once. This rearrangement joins TRBV4-2 to TRBJ2-3, with TRBD2 as a possible D gene (6 bases). Deletions cut 1 base from V and 9 bases from J, with 26 bases between. Germline values: CDR1 LGHNA, CDR2 YNFKEQ. The CDR3 is 18 amino acids. The CDR3 region has the DNA TGTGCCAGCAGCCAAGGGCGCAACTTACAGAAACCCGCGGGGACGCAGTATTTT. This sequence encodes CASSQGRNLQKPAGTQYF.

The chain combines TRBV5-5 with TRBJ1-4, with 7 bases identical to TRBD1. This CDR3 comprises 15 residues. The J segment lost 3 bases and the V segment lost 4 bases, leaving 6 bases of the junction unmatched. Germline CDR1 and CDR2: SGHKS and YYEKEE (reference sequence). CDR3 DNA sequence: TGTGCCAGCAGCGTTATCGGACAGGCTAATGAAAAACTGTTTTTT. It encodes CASSVIGQANEKLFF.

V and J are TRBV4-3 and TRBJ1-1; D gene uncertain. The length of the CDR3 is 13 residues. V lost 1 base, J lost 0 bases, and 3 bases lay in between. In germline, CDR1 is LGHNA, CDR2 YSLEER. The CDR3 DNA reads as TGCGCCAGCAGCCAAGTCATGAACACTGAAGCTTTCTTT. This translates into CASSQVMNTEAFF.

V usage is TRBV14 and J usage is TRBJ1-6; no definite D call. This CDR3 is built from 15 residues. V was shortened by 0 bases and J by 7 bases, with 10 bases between the two germline ends. Germline V lookup: CDR1 SGHDN, CDR2 FVKESK. The CDR3 reads CASSQDLQRNSPLHF. The CDR3, as DNA: TGTGCCAGCAGCCAAGATCTTCAGAGGAATTCACCCCTCCACTTT.

This chain joins TRBV27 and TRBJ1-1; D is undetermined. Trimming took 8 bases from V and 4 from J, leaving 8 bases between them. Germline loops: CDR1 MNHEY, CDR2 SMNVEV (reference sequence). This CDR3 contains 11 residues. The DNA of the CDR3 is TGTGCCAGCCGTCGGGGCACTGAAGCTTTCTTT. This gives the protein CASRRGTEAFF.

The gene calls are TRBV27 and TRBJ2-1; D might be TRBD2 (5 bases). The V gene's germline CDR1 is MNHEY and CDR2 SMNVEV (reference sequence). The CDR3 has 11 amino acids. V was shortened by 8 bases and J by 7 bases, with 9 bases between the two germline ends. CDR3 in amino acids: CASQRGNEQFF. The CDR3, as DNA: TGTGCCAGCCAAAGAGGGAATGAGCAGTTCTTC.

This rearrangement joins TRBV29-1 to TRBJ1-1; the D gene is possibly TRBD1 (5 bases). Germline CDR1 reads SQVTM; CDR2 reads ANQGSEA. The CDR3 length is 14 residues. The ends were cut back, 4 bases at V and 4 bases at J, with 16 bases in the middle. The DNA for the CDR3 is TGCAGCGTTGTGACCTCCAACCAGGGCACTGAAGCTTTCTTT. Translation: CSVVTSNQGTEAFF.

The rearrangement joins TRBV6-5 to TRBJ1-2; 10 positions match TRBD1. Germline CDR1 MNHEY, CDR2 SVGAGI. CDR3 length equals 16 residues. Unmatched junction bases numbered 8, after V lost 0 bases and J lost 7 bases. In DNA form, the CDR3 reads TGTGCCAGCAGTTACTCGATCGGGACAGGGGTCGCTGGCTACACCTTC. This encodes CASSYSIGTGVAGYTF.

The chain couples TRBV15 to TRBJ1-4; D gene ambiguous. V was clipped by 0 bases and J by 0 bases, with 17 bases between them. The CDR3 is 19 amino acids. Germline lookup yields CDR1 LNHNV and CDR2 YYDKDF (reference sequence). The DNA for the CDR3 is TGTGCCACCAGCAGAGACGAGACCCCAGGCGCCGCAACTAATGAAAAACTGTTTTTT. This translates into CATSRDETPGAATNEKLFF.

This clone has a single count. This chain uses TRBV11-2 with TRBJ2-2; a weak D match, TRBD1 (6 bases). The V end was cut by 2 bases, the J end by 6 bases, with 10 bases between. The CDR3 length is 14 residues. Germline CDR1 SGHAT, CDR2 FQNNGV. This CDR3 is CASSLTGNAGELFF. As DNA, the CDR3 is TGTGCCAGCAGCTTAACAGGGAATGCCGGGGAGCTGTTTTTT.

The genes are TRBV29-1 and TRBJ2-7; the match to TRBD2 covers 7 bases. Per the germline V gene, CDR1 is SQVTM and CDR2 is ANQGSEA. There are 12 residues in the CDR3. Trimming at V came to 4 bases and at J to 5 bases, leaving 5 bases not matched to a gene. The CDR3 DNA reads TGCAGCGTTGTGCGGGAGTTCAACGAGCAGTACTTC. Translation gives CSVVREFNEQYF.

The rearrangement joins TRBV27 to TRBJ2-3; D is unclear. The CDR3 has 10 residues. Germline CDR1 reads MNHEY; CDR2 reads SMNVEV (reference sequence). Deletions cut 5 bases from V and 7 bases from J, with 4 bases between. CDR3 in amino acids: CASSTYTQYF. In nucleotides, the CDR3 is TGTGCCAGCAGTACTTATACGCAGTATTTT.

The chain carries TRBV14 and TRBJ2-7; D is perhaps TRBD1 (6 bases). CDR3 length: 15 amino acids. From germline, CDR1 is SGHDN and CDR2 FVKESK. Trimming shortened V by 5 bases and J by 5 bases, and 19 bases separated the two germline ends. CDR3: CASSNPGTMGDEQYF. The CDR3 DNA sequence: TGTGCCAGCAGCAACCCCGGGACAATGGGAGACGAGCAGTACTTC.

V is TRBV4-3 and J is TRBJ2-2; 9 bases agree with TRBD2. The CDR3 runs to 17 residues. Germline-derived CDR1 and CDR2 are LGHNA and YSLEER. Trimming took 4 bases from V and 5 from J; bases not matched to a gene: 11. DNA of the CDR3: TGCGCCAGCAGCCCCCTGGGCGAGCGGGGGGATACCGGGGAGCTGTTTTTT. The encoded protein is CASSPLGERGDTGELFF.

The chain links TRBV7-2 to TRBJ2-5; D is perhaps TRBD1 (6 bases). Looked up from germline, CDR1 is SGHTA and CDR2 is FQGNSA. V lost 5 bases to trimming and J lost 7 bases, with 17 bases between them. The CDR3 covers 14 residues. In nucleotides, the CDR3 is TGTGCCAGCAGCGGGGACAAAAACCGGGGGACCCAGTACTTC. Translation: CASSGDKNRGTQYF.

This sequence joins TRBV30 and TRBJ1-6, with D possibly TRBD1 on 6 matching bases. Germline lookup yields CDR1 GTSNPN and CDR2 SVGIG (reference sequence). V was clipped by 0 bases and J by 8 bases, with 11 bases between them. The length of the CDR3 is 14 residues. CDR3 sequence: CAWSVMAGDSPLHF. DNA for the CDR3: TGTGCCTGGAGTGTAATGGCAGGGGATTCACCCCTCCACTTT.

This clone was seen only a few times. DNA of the CDR3: TGCGCCAGCAGCCAAGAATCACAATACATAAGAGGCTACACCTTC. Translating it yields CASSQESQYIRGYTF. The chain is built from TRBV4-3 and TRBJ1-2; D ambiguous. Germline CDR1 is LGHNA and CDR2 is YSLEER. CDR3 length equals 15 residues. Trimming shortened V by 0 bases and J by 8 bases, and 16 bases separated the two germline ends.

The CDR3 loop reads CASSLHRYGTGGTRTEAFF. The CDR3 DNA reads TGTGCCAGCAGTTTACATCGATACGGGACAGGGGGCACGAGGACTGAAGCTTTCTTT. The chain combines TRBV28 with TRBJ1-1, with 12 bases that match TRBD1. CDR3 length: 19 amino acids. With 2 bases clipped from V and 5 bases from J, the junction kept 15 bases outside the gene matches. Per germline, CDR1 MDHEN and CDR2 SYDVKM. Based on the CDR3 plus reference TRBV28 and TRBJ1-1, the full variable domain is DVKVTQSSRYLVKRTGEKVFLECVQDMDHENMFWYRQDPGLGLRLIYFSYDVKMKEKGDIPEGYSVSREKKERFSLILESASTNQTSMYLCASSLHRYGTGGTRTEAFFGQGTRLTVV.

This clone was picked up one time. The chain employs TRBV9 and TRBJ1-4; 12 bases line up with TRBD1. This CDR3 is built from 18 residues. The V segment lost 0 bases and the J segment 4 bases; nucleotides outside the gene matches: 7. The V gene's germline CDR1 is SGDLS and CDR2 YYNGEE. The CDR3 nucleotides are TGTGCCAGCAGCGTAGCCGGGACAGGGGGCTTTAGTAATGAAAAACTGTTTTTT. Translation: CASSVAGTGGFSNEKLFF.

The rearrangement joins TRBV28 to TRBJ2-7; 7 bases are a match to TRBD2. CDR1 and CDR2 from the germline V gene are MDHEN and SYDVKM. J gave up 3 bases and V 2 bases, and 7 bases lay outside the gene matches. This CDR3 is built from 15 residues. For the CDR3, the DNA is TGTGCCAGCAGTTTAACGGGCCCTAGCGGCTACGAGCAGTACTTC. This gives the protein CASSLTGPSGYEQYF.

V is TRBV27 and J is TRBJ2-1; TRBD2 matches at 10 bases. Germline loops: CDR1 MNHEY, CDR2 SMNVEV (reference sequence). V was pared by 5 bases and J by 5 bases, with 6 bases of the junction left unmatched. This CDR3 has 15 residues. As DNA, the CDR3 is TGTGCCAGCAGTATAGGACTAGCGGAAAACAATGAGCAGTTCTTC. The encoded protein is CASSIGLAENNEQFF.

V gene TRBV30 combines with J gene TRBJ1-1; TRBD1 aligns across 7 bases. The CDR3 spans 14 residues. Germline V gene sequence: CDR1 GTSNPN, CDR2 SVGIG (reference sequence). J gave up 4 bases and V 4 bases, and 9 bases lay outside the gene matches. CDR3 amino acids: CAWTEGGPGTEAFF. In nucleotides, the CDR3 is TGTGCCTGGACCGAAGGGGGCCCCGGCACTGAAGCTTTCTTT.

The chain employs TRBV13 and TRBJ2-5; no clear D gene. This CDR3 region has 14 residues. V lost 0 bases and J lost 2, with 7 bases in between. Germline assignment: CDR1 PRHDT and CDR2 FYEKMQ (reference sequence). The CDR3 nucleotides read TGTGCCAGCAGCTTAGGGCGCTATCAAGAGACCCAGTACTTC. This translates into CASSLGRYQETQYF.

The chain combines TRBV7-9 with TRBJ2-1; a weak D match, TRBD2 (5 bases). Germline lookup yields CDR1 SEHNR and CDR2 FQNEAQ (reference sequence). The germline V and J ends were trimmed by 1 base and 7 bases, with 14 bases remaining between them. This CDR3 has 15 amino acids. CDR3 loop: CASSLGDNPGNEQFF. The CDR3 nucleotides are TGTGCCAGCAGCTTAGGAGATAACCCGGGGAATGAGCAGTTCTTC. Full variable domain (remainder filled in from reference TRBV7-9 and TRBJ2-1): DTGVSQNPRHKITKRGQNVTFRCDPISEHNRLYWYRQTLGQGPEFLTYFQNEAQLEKSRLLSDRFSAERPKGSFSTLEIQRTEQGDSAMYLCASSLGDNPGNEQFFGPGTRLTVL.

This clone came up once. The chain has TRBV7-9 and TRBJ2-2, with a weak D call TRBD1 (7 bases). The CDR3 runs to 16 residues. Germline lookup yields CDR1 SEHNR and CDR2 FQNEAQ (reference sequence). Trimming stripped 5 bases from V and 2 bases from J, with 15 bases between. The CDR3 coding sequence is TGTGCCAGCAGCGTACTCAGGGGGGTTAACACCGGGGAGCTGTTTTTT. As protein: CASSVLRGVNTGELFF.